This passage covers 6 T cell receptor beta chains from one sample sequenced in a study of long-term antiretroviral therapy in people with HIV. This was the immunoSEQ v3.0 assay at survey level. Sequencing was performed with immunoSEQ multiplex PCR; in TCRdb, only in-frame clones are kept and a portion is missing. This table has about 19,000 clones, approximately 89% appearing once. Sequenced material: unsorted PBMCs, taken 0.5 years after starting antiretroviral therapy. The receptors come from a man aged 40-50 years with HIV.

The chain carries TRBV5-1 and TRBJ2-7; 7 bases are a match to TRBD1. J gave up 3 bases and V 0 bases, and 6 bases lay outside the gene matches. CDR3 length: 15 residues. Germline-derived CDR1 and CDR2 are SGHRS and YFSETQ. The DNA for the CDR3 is TGCGCCAGCAGCTTGGTGGCAGGGGGTAACTACGAGCAGTACTTC. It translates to CASSLVAGGNYEQYF.

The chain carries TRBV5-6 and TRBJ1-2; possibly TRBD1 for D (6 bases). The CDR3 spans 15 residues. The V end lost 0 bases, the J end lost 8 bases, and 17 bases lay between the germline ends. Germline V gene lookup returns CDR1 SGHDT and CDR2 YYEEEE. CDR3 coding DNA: TGTGCCAGCAGCTTGGCGGGGGGCTCCGCTTACGGCTACACCTTC. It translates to CASSLAGGSAYGYTF. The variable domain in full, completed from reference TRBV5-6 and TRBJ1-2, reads DAGVTQSPTHLIKTRGQQVTLRCSPKSGHDTVSWYQQALGQGPQFIFQYYEEEERQRGNFPDRFSGHQFPNYSSELNVNALLLGDSALYLCASSLAGGSAYGYTFGSGTRLTVV.

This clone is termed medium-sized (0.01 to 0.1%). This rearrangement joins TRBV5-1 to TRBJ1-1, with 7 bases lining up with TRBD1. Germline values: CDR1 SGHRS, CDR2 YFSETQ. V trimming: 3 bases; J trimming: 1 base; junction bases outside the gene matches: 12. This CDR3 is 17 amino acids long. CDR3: CASSSDTGTETNTEAFF. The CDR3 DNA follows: TGCGCCAGCAGCTCCGATACCGGGACAGAGACGAACACTGAAGCTTTCTTT.

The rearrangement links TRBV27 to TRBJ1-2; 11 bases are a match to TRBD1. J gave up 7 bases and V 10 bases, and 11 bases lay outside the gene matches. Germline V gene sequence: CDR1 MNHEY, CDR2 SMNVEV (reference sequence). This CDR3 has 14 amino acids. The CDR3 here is CATRPGQGVRGYTF. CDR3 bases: TGTGCCACCCGACCGGGACAGGGGGTCCGTGGCTACACCTTC.

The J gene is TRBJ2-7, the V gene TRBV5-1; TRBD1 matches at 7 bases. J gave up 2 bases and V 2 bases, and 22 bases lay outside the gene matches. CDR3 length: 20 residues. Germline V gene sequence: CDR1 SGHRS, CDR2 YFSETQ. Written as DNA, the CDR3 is TGCGCCAGCAGCTTAAAATTCTCATTAGGACAGGCCGCGCTCGCCTACGAGCAGTACTTC. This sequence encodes CASSLKFSLGQAALAYEQYF.

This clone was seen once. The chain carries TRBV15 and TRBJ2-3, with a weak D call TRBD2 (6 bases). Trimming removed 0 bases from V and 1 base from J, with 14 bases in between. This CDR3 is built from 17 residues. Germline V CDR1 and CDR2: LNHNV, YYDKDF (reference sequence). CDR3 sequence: CATSRENRASGTDTQYF. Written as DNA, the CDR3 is TGTGCCACCAGCAGAGAGAATAGGGCTAGCGGCACAGATACGCAGTATTTT.